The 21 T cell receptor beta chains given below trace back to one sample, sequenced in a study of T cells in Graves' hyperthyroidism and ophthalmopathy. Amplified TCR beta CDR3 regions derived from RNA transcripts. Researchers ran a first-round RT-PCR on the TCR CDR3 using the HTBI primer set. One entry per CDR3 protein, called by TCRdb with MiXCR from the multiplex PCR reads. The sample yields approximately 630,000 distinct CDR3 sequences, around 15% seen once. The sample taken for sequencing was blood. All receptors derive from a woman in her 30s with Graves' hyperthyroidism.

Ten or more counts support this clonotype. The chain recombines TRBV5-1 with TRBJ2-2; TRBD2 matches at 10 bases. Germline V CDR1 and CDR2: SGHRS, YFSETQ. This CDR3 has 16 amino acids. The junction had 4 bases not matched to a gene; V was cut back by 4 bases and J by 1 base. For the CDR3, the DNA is TGCGCCAGCAGCCTGAGGACTAGCGGGAACACCGGGGAGCTGTTTTTT. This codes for CASSLRTSGNTGELFF.

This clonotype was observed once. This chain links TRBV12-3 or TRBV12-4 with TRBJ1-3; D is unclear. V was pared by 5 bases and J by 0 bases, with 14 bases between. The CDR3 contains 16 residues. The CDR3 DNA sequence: TGTGCCAGCAGTGGAGGACGGTTATACTCTGGAAACACCATATATTTT. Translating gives CASSGGRLYSGNTIYF.

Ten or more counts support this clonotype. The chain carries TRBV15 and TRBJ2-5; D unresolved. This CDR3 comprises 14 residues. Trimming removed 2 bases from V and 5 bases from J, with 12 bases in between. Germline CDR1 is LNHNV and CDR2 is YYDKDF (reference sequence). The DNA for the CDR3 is TGTGCCACCAGCAGAACATCGGGTACTGAGACCCAGTACTTC. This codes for CATSRTSGTETQYF.

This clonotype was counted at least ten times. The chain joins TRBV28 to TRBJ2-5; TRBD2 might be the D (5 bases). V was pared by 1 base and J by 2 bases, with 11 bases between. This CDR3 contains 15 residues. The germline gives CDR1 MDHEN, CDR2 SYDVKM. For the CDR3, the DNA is TGTGCCAGCAGTTTATCGGGGTCGGGACAAGAGACCCAGTACTTC. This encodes CASSLSGSGQETQYF.

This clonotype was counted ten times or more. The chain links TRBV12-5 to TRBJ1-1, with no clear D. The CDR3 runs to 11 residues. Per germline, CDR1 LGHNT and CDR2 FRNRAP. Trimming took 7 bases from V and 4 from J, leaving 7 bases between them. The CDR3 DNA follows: TGTGCTAGTGTCATGATCACTGAAGCTTTCTTT. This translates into CASVMITEAFF.

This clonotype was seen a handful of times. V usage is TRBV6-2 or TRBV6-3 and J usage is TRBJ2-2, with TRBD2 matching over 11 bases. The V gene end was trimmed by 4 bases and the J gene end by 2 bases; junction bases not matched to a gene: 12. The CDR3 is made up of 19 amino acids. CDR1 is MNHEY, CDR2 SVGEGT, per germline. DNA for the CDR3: TGTGCCAGCAGTTCAGAGGGGGTGAGACTAGCGGGAAACACCGGGGAGCTGTTTTTT. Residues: CASSSEGVRLAGNTGELFF.

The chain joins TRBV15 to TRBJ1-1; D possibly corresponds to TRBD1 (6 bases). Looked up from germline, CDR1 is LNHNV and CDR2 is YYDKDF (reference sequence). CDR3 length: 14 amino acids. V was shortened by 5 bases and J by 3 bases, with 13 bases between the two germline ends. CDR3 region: CATSAGGLDTEAFF. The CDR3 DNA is TGTGCCACCAGCGCCGGGGGGCTGGACACTGAAGCTTTCTTT.

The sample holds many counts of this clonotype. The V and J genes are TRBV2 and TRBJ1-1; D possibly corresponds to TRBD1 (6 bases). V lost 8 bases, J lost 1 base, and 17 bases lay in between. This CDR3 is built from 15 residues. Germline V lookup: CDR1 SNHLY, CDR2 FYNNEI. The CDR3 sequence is CASQAGVQGNTEAFF. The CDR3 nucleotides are TGTGCCAGCCAAGCAGGGGTTCAAGGGAACACTGAAGCTTTCTTT.

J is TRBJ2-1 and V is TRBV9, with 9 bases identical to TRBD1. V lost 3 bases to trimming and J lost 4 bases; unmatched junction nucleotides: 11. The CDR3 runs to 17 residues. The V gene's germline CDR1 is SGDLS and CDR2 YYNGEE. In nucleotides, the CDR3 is TGTGCCAGCAGCGCAAACCCCGGGACAGGGACTTACAATGAGCAGTTCTTC. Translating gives CASSANPGTGTYNEQFF.

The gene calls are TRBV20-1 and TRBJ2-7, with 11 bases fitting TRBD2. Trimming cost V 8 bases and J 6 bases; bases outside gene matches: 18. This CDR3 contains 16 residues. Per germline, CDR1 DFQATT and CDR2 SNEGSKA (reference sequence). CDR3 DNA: TGCAGTCCACGCGACTTCCTAGCGGGAGGTGTGGGCGAGCAGTACTTC. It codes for CSPRDFLAGGVGEQYF.

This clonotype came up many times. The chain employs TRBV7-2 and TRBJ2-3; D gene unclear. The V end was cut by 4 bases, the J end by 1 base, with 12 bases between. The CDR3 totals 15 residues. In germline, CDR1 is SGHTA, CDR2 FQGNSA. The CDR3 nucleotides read TGTGCCAGCAGCTCGCTGGGGTGGGGCACAGATACGCAGTATTTT. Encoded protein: CASSSLGWGTDTQYF.

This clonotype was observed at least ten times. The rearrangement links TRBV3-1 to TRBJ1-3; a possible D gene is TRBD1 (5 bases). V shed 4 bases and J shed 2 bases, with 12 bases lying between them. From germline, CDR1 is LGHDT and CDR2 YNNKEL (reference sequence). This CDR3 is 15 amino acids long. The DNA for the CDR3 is TGTGCCAGCAGCCTACGGGACCGACCTGGAAACACCATATATTTT. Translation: CASSLRDRPGNTIYF.

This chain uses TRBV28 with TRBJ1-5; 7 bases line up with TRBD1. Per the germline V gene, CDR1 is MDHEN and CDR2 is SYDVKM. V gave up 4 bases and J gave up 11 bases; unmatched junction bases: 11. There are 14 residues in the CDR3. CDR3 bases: TGTGCCAGCAGTTACTCGAGGGGGCAAGAAGCCCAGCATTTT. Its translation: CASSYSRGQEAQHF.

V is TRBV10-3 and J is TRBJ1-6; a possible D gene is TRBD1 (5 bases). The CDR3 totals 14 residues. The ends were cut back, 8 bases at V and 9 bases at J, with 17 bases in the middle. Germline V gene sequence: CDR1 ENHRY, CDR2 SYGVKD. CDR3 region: CAIGPGREGSPLHF. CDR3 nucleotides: TGTGCCATCGGACCGGGCAGGGAAGGTTCACCCCTCCACTTT.

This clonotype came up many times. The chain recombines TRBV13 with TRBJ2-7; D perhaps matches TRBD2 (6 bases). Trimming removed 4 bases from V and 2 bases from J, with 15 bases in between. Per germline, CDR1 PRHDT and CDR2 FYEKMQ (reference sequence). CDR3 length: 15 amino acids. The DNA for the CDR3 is TGTGCCAGCAGCTCCTTGACTAGTTCGCCCTACGAGCAGTACTTC. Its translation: CASSSLTSSPYEQYF.

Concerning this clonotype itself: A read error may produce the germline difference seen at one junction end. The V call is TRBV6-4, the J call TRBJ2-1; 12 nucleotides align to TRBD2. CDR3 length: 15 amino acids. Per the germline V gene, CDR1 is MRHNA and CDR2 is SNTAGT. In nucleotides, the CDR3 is TGTGCCAGCAGTGTCCCTAGCGGGGGGGGCAATGGGCAGTTCTTC. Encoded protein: CASSVPSGGGNGQFF.

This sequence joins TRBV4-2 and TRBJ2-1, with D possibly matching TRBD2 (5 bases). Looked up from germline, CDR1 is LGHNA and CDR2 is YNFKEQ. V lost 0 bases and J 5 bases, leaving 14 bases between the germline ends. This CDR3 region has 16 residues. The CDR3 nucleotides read TGTGCCAGCAGCCAAGATCCGGTTACGAGGGACAATGAGCAGTTCTTC. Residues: CASSQDPVTRDNEQFF.

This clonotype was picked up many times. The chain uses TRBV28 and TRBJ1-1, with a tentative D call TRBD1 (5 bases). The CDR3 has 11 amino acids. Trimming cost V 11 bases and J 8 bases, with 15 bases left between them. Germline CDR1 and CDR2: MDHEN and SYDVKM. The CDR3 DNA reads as TGTGCCGCGAAAAGGGGCTTCGAAGCTTTCTTT. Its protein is CAAKRGFEAFF.

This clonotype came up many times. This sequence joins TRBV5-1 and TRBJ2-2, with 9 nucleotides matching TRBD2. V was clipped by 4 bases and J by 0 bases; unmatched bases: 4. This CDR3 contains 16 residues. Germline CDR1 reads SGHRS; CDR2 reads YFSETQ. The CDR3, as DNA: TGCGCCAGCAGCCATATAGCGGGAGCGAACACCGGGGAGCTGTTTTTT. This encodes CASSHIAGANTGELFF.

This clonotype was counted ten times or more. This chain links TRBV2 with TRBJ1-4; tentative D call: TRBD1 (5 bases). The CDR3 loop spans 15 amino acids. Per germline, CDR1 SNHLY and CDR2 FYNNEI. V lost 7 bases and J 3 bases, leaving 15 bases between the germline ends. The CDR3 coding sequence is TGTGCCAGCATACGGGGACTTGGAGCTAATGAAAAACTGTTTTTT. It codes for CASIRGLGANEKLFF.

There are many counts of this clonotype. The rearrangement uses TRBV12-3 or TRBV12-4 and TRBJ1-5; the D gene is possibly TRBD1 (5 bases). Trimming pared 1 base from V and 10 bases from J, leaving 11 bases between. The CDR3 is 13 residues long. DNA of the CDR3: TGTGCCAGCAGTTTAGAACAGGTCCAACCCCAGCATTTT. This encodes CASSLEQVQPQHF.